These 9 T cell receptor beta chains were all obtained from the same sample, sequenced in a study of post-analysis software for immune sequencing data. Overall study findings and caveats: Patients showed TRBV5-6, TRBV5-1 and TRBV20-1 among a handful of TRBV segments more frequent than in controls.

Their antigen targets remain unknown. The TCR beta cDNA libraries contained unique molecular identifiers. TCRdb fed the PCR reads into MiXCR, producing one record per CDR3 protein. The table records about 820,000 distinct CDR3 sequences, under 70% of them present only once. The sample comprised blood. Receptors originate from a girl aged 10-17 years with multiple sclerosis.

J is TRBJ2-5 and V is TRBV7-7; no clear D. Trimming removed 3 bases from V and 5 bases from J, with 13 bases in between. This CDR3 region has 14 residues. Germline CDR1 and CDR2: SSHAT and FNYEAQ (reference sequence). The CDR3 region has the DNA TGTGCCAGCAGCTTTAGTCCCTCGGCGGAGACCCAGTACTTC. It yields the protein CASSFSPSAETQYF.

This clonotype was picked up a small number of times. This chain links TRBV5-1 with TRBJ2-4, with D possibly TRBD2 on 5 matching bases. CDR3 length: 14 amino acids. V shed 0 bases and J shed 13 bases, with 17 bases lying between them. In germline, CDR1 is SGHRS, CDR2 YFSETQ. The CDR3 loop is CASSLGPTGWEQYF. CDR3 in DNA: TGCGCCAGCAGCTTGGGTCCGACGGGGTGGGAGCAGTACTTC.

This clonotype was found once. The gene calls are TRBV6-5 and TRBJ2-3; no clear D gene. The length of the CDR3 is 14 residues. Germline CDR1 reads MNHEY; CDR2 reads SVGAGI. The ends were cut back, 2 bases at V and 2 bases at J, with 8 bases in the middle. The chain's CDR3 is CASSYVSSTDTQYF. The CDR3 coding sequence is TGTGCCAGCAGTTACGTTAGCTCCACAGATACGCAGTATTTT.

The sample holds one count of this clonotype. This rearrangement joins TRBV5-1 to TRBJ1-1; a possible D gene is TRBD1 (6 bases). Trimming removed 1 base at V and 7 bases at J, with 14 bases between. The CDR3 consists of 14 residues. CDR1 SGHRS and CDR2 YFSETQ come from the germline V gene. The CDR3 DNA follows: TGCGCCAGCAGCTTGCGAGAGGGGGACTTTGAAGCTTTCTTT. Translation gives CASSLREGDFEAFF.

This clonotype was counted between two and nine times. J is TRBJ2-3 and V is TRBV5-1; 9 bases are a match to TRBD2. Per the germline V gene, CDR1 is SGHRS and CDR2 is YFSETQ. This CDR3 spans 16 amino acids. V lost 1 base to trimming and J lost 3 bases; unmatched junction nucleotides: 6. The CDR3 reads CASSLRLAGQTDTQYF. DNA of the CDR3: TGCGCCAGCAGCTTGCGGCTAGCGGGACAAACAGATACGCAGTATTTT.

V gene TRBV6-2 or TRBV6-3 combines with J gene TRBJ2-6; 9 bases fit TRBD1. The germline CDR1 and CDR2 sequences are MNHEY and SVGEGT. The length of the CDR3 is 18 residues. V trimming: 5 bases; J trimming: 4 bases; junction bases outside the gene matches: 12. The CDR3 spells CASSRPGQGAAGANVLTF. For the CDR3, the DNA is TGTGCCAGCAGTCGACCGGGACAGGGAGCTGCAGGGGCCAACGTCCTGACTTTC.

The rearrangement uses TRBV29-1 and TRBJ2-3, with D perhaps being TRBD1 or TRBD2 (5 bases each). The CDR3 is made up of 13 amino acids. With 6 bases removed from V and 5 bases from J, the gap between germline ends came to 15 bases. Germline CDR1 is SQVTM and CDR2 is ANQGSEA. The CDR3 DNA follows: TGCAGCGTCCAACGGGGCCGGGGAGATACGCAGTATTTT. Translating gives CSVQRGRGDTQYF.

The rearrangement joins TRBV6-6 to TRBJ1-6; 8 bases are a match to TRBD1. V trimming: 0 bases; J trimming: 6 bases; junction bases outside the gene matches: 1. The CDR3 extends over 15 amino acids. The germline CDR1 and CDR2 sequences are MNHNY and SVGAGI (reference sequence). The CDR3 DNA reads TGTGCCAGCAGTTACTCACAGGGGGGTAATTCACCCCTCCACTTT. Its protein is CASSYSQGGNSPLHF.

This chain connects TRBV29-1 to TRBJ2-1; D remains unclear. Trimming stripped 2 bases from V and 1 base from J, with 9 bases between. This CDR3 contains 14 residues. From germline, CDR1 is SQVTM and CDR2 ANQGSEA. The chain's CDR3 is CSVEFVSSYNEQFF. The CDR3 region has the DNA TGCAGCGTTGAATTTGTCTCTTCCTACAATGAGCAGTTCTTC.